This T cell receptor (beta chain) was profiled in a study of tumor-infiltrating lymphocytes in localized non-small cell lung cancer. About this clone: The antigen is undetermined.

This table comes from immunoSEQ multiplex PCR, and its TCRdb copy is limited to in-frame clones, with some not included. Of some 13,000 clones detected, approximately 74% appear once; the ten largest clones hold 14%. Study-wide results and caveats: TCR sequencing covered a subset of patients with enough tissue.

The TCR comes from a human donor with non-small cell lung cancer. Material: uninvolved lung tissue not adjacent to the tumor.

This CDR3 is CASSVGNGQAATDTQYF. CDR3 bases: TGTGCCAGCAGCGTAGGAAATGGGCAGGCGGCCACAGATACGCAGTATTTT. J is TRBJ2-3 and V is TRBV9; no clear D. Germline-derived CDR1 and CDR2 are SGDLS and YYNGEE. This CDR3 has 17 amino acids. Trimming cost V 0 bases and J 2 bases, with 16 bases left between them.